Here is one T cell receptor beta chain with its context. These data belong to a study of blood T cell repertoires in COVID-19. Authors' data handling: The assay estimated nucleated cells by amplifying reference gene primers. Libraries were prepared by immunoSEQ multiplex PCR; TCRdb keeps only in-frame clonotypes and omits some of them. That table furnishes V, J and clone size, whereas the DNA furnished D and trimming. Of around 290,000 clones listed, approximately 91% were seen once; the top ten hold 1.7%. The ends were cut back, 0 bases at V and 1 base at J, with 4 bases in the middle. The germline V gene encodes CDR1 LNHDA and CDR2 SQIVND (reference sequence). The CDR3 runs to 14 residues. Cohort 3 recovered donors had two negative PCRs, clearance, or symptom resolution.

The clonotype was recovered from a woman aged 35 to 49 who had recovered from COVID-19. Source material: PBMCs or T cells enriched from blood (not recorded which). The genes are TRBV19 and TRBJ1-5; D remains ambiguous. The CDR3 is CASSIDLSNQPQHF. The CDR3 DNA reads TGTGCCAGTAGTATAGACTTGAGCAATCAGCCCCAGCATTTT.